This T cell receptor beta chain comes out of a study of vaccination effects on CD4 cells after COVID-19. V lost 4 bases to trimming and J lost 0 bases, with 16 bases between them. Germline V gene sequence: CDR1 SGHAT, CDR2 FQNNGV. The CDR3 covers 18 residues. Expansion with viral peptide pools was applied to antigen-specific CD4+ T cells by the ViraFEST assay prior to sequencing. Isolating CD4+ T cells followed approximately 9 days of culture. Nobody among the vaccine recipients had prior SARS-CoV-2 infection (nucleocapsid antibodies were negative). The authors exchanged half the medium for IL-2 medium on days 3 and 7. Points on this clone: The antigen remains unidentified.

Findings and limits, study-wide: Only a single clone (1 of 255 vaccine-induced clones in healthy vaccinees) cross-reacted with common cold coronaviruses.

Data came from immunoSEQ multiplex PCR; TCRdb stores just in-frame clones and leaves some out. The sample lists about 65,000 clones; approximately 76% were seen once. This chain links TRBV11-2 with TRBJ2-6; D assignment may be TRBD1 or TRBD2 (6 bases each). The material sequenced was CD4+ T cells from PBMCs cultured with HCoV-NL63 spike peptides, taken before COVID-19 vaccination. The origin of this receptor is a human donor who received a COVID-19 vaccine. CDR3 region: CASSSWGALTSGANVLTF. The CDR3 DNA reads TGTGCCAGCAGCTCCTGGGGGGCGCTGACCTCTGGGGCCAACGTCCTGACTTTC.